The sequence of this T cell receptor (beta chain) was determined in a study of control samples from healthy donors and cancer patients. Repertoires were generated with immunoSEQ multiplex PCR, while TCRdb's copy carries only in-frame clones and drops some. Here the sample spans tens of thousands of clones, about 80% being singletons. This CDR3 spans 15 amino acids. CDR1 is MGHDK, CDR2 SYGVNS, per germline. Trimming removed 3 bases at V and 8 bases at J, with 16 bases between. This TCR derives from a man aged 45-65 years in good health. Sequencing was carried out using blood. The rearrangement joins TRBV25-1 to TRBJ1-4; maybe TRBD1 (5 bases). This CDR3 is CASSDRTQLPEKLFF. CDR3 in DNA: TGTGCCAGCAGTGATAGGACACAACTACCAGAAAAACTGTTTTTT.